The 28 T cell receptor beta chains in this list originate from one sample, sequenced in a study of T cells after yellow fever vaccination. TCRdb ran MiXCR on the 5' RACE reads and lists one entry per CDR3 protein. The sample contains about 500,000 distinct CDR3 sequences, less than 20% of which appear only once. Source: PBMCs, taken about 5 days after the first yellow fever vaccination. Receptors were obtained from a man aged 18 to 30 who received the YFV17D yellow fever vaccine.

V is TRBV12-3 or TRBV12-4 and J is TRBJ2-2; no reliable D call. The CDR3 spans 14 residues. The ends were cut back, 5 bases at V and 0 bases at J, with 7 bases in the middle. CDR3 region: CASSGSANTGELFF. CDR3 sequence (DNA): TGTGCCAGCAGTGGGTCAGCGAACACCGGGGAGCTGTTTTTT.

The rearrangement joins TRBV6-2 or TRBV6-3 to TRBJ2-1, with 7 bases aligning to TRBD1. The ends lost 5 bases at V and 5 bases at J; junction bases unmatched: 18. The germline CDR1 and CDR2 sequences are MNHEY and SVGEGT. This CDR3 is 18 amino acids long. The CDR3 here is CASSDPKTGKAEDNEQFF. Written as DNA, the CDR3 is TGTGCCAGCAGTGACCCCAAGACAGGGAAGGCTGAGGACAATGAGCAGTTCTTC.

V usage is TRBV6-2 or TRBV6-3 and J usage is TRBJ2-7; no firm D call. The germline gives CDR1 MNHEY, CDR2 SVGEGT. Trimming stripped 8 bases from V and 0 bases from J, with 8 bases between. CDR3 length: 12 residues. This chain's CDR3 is CASARVSYEQYF. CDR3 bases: TGTGCCAGCGCACGGGTCTCCTACGAGCAGTACTTC.

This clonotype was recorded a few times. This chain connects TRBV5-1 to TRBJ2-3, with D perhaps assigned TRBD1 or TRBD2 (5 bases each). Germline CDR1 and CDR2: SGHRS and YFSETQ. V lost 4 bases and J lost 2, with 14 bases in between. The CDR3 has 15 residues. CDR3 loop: CASSRWDDNTDTQYF. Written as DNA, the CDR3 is TGCGCCAGCAGCCGGTGGGACGACAACACAGATACGCAGTATTTT.

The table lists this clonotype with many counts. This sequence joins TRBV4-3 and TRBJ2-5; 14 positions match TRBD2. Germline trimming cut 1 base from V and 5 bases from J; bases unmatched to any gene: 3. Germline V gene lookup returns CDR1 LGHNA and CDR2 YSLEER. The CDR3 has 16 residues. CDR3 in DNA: TGCGCCAGCAGCCAAGGACTAGCGGGGGGGAGGGAGACCCAGTACTTC. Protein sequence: CASSQGLAGGRETQYF.

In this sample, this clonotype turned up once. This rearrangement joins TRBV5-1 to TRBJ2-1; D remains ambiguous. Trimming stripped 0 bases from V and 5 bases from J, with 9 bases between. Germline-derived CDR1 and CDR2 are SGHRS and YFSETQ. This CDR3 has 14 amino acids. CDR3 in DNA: TGCGCCAGCAGCTTGGACGGGCGCCACAATGAGCAGTTCTTC. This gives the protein CASSLDGRHNEQFF.

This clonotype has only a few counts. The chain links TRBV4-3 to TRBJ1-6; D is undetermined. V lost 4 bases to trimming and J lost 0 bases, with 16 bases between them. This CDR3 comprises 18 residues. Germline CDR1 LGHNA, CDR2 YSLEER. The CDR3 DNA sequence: TGCGCCAGCAGCCGTTCTGTCGGCAGTAGCTCCTATAATTCACCCCTCCACTTT. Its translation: CASSRSVGSSSYNSPLHF.

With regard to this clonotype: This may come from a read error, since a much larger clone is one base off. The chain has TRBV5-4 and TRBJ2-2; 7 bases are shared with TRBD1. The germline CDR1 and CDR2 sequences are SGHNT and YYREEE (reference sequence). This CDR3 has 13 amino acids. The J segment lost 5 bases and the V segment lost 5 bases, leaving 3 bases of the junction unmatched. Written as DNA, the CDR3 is TGTGCCAGCAGACTCAGGGGGACCGGGGAGCTGTTTTTT. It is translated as CASRLRGTGELFF. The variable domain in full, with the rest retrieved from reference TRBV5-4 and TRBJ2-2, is ETGVTQSPTHLIKTRGQQVTLRCSSQSGHNTVSWYQQALGQGPQFIFQYYREEENGRGNFPPRFSGLQFPNYSSELNVNALELDDSALYLCASRLRGTGELFFGEGSRLTVL.

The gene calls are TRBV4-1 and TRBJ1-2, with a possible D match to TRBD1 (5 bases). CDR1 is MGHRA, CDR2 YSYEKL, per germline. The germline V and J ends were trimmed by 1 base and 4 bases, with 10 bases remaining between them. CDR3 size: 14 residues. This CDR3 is CASSQVGTFYGYTF. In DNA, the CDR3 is TGCGCCAGCAGCCAAGTAGGGACTTTCTATGGCTACACCTTC.

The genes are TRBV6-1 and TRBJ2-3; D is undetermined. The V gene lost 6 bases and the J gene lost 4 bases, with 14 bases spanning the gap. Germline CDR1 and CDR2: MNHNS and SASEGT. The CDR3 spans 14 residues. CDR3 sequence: CASSTPNEADTQYF. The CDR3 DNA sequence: TGTGCCAGCAGCACGCCAAACGAGGCAGATACGCAGTATTTT.

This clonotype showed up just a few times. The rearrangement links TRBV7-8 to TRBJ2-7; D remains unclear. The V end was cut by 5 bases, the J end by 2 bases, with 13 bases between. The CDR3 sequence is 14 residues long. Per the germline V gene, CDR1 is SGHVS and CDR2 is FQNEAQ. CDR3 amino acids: CASSRYSAAYEQYV. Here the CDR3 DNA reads TGTGCCAGCAGCCGTTACTCCGCAGCCTACGAGCAGTACGTC.

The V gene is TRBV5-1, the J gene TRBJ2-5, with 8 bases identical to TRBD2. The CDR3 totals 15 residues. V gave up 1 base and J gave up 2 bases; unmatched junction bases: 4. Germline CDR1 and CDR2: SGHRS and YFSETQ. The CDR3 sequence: CASSLLERGQETQYF. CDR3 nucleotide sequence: TGCGCCAGCAGCTTGTTGGAGCGGGGGCAAGAGACCCAGTACTTC.

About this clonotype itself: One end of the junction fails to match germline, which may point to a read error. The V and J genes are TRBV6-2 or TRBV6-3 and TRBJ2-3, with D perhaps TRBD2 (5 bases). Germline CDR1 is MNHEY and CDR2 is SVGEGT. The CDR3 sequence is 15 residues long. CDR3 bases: TGTTCCAGCAGTTACTCACTAGAGAGCACAGATACGCAGTATTTT. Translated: CSSSYSLESTDTQYF.

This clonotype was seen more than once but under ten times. CDR3 loop: CASRETPPNTEAFF. CDR3 bases: TGTGCCAGCAGAGAGACACCGCCGAACACTGAAGCTTTCTTT. The chain links TRBV5-4 to TRBJ1-1, with D unresolved. V lost 5 bases to trimming and J lost 1 base, with 12 bases between them. Germline CDR1 is SGHNT and CDR2 is YYREEE (reference sequence). This CDR3 has 14 residues.

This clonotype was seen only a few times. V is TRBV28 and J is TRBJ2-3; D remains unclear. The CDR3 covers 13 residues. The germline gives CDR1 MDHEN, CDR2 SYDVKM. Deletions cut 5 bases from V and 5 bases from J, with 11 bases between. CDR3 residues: CASSPRRRDTQYF. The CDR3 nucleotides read TGTGCCAGCAGTCCGCGACGGAGAGATACGCAGTATTTT.

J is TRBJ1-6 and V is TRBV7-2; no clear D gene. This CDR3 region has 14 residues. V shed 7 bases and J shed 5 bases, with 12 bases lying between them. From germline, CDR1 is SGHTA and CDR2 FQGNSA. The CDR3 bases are TGTGCCAGCAACCTATACGGGGATAATTCACCCCTCCACTTT. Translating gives CASNLYGDNSPLHF.

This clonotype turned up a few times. Here the CDR3 reads CSVEGPGGDNYGYTF. The DNA for the CDR3 is TGCAGCGTTGAAGGACCAGGGGGTGATAACTATGGCTACACCTTC. The V and J genes are TRBV29-1 and TRBJ1-2; 7 bases map to TRBD1. The CDR3 consists of 15 residues. CDR1 SQVTM and CDR2 ANQGSEA come from the germline V gene. V lost 1 base and J lost 1; bases outside the gene matches: 6.

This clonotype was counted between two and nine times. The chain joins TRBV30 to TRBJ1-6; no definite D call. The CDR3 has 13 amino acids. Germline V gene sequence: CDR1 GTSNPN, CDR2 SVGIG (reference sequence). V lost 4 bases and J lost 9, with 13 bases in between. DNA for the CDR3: TGTGCCTGGAATTCGGAAGGGCGTTCACCCCTCCACTTT. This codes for CAWNSEGRSPLHF.

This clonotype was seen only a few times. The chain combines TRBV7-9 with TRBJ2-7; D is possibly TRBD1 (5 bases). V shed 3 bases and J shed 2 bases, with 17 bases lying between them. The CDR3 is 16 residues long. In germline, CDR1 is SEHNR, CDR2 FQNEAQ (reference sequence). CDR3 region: CASSLPPHRFPYEQYF. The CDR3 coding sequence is TGTGCCAGCAGCTTGCCCCCTCACAGGTTTCCCTACGAGCAGTACTTC.

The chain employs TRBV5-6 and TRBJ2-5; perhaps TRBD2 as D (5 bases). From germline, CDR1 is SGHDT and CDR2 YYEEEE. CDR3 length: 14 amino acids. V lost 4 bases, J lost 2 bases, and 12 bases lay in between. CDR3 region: CASSNGIQQETQYF. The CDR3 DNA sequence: TGTGCCAGCAGCAACGGGATTCAACAAGAGACCCAGTACTTC. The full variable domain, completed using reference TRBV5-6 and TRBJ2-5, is DAGVTQSPTHLIKTRGQQVTLRCSPKSGHDTVSWYQQALGQGPQFIFQYYEEEERQRGNFPDRFSGHQFPNYSSELNVNALLLGDSALYLCASSNGIQQETQYFGPGTRLLVL.

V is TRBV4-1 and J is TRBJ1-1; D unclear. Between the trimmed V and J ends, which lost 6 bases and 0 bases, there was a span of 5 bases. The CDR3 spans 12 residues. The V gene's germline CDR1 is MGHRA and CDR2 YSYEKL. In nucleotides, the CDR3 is TGCGCCAGCAGGCAGATGAACACTGAAGCTTTCTTT. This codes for CASRQMNTEAFF.

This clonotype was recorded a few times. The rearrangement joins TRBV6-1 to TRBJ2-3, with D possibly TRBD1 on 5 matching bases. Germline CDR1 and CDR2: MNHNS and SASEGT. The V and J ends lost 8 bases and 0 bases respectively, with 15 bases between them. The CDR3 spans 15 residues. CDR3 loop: CASARALASTDTQYF. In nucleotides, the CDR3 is TGTGCCAGCGCCAGGGCTTTGGCTAGCACAGATACGCAGTATTTT.

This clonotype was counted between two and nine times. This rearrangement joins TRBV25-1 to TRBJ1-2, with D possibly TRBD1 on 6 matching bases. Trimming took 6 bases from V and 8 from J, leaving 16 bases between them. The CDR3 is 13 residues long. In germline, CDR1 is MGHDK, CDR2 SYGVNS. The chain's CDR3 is CASRPGGAGGYTF. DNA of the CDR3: TGTGCCAGCAGACCTGGGGGGGCAGGGGGCTACACCTTC.

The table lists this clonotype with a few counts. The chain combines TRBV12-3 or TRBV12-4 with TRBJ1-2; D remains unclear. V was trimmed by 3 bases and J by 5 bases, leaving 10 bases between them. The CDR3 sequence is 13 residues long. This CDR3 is CASSFTTDYGYTF. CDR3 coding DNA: TGTGCCAGCAGTTTTACCACAGATTATGGCTACACCTTC.

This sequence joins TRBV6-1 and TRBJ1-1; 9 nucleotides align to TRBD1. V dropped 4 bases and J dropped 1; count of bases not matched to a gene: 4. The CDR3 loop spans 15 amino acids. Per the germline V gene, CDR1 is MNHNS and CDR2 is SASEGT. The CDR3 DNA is TGTGCCAGCAGTGCCACGGACAGGGGGAACACTGAAGCTTTCTTT. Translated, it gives CASSATDRGNTEAFF.

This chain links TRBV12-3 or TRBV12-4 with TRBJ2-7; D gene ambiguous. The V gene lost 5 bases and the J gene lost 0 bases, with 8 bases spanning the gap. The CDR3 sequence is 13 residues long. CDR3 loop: CASSPRLSYEQYF. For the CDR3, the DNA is TGTGCCAGCAGTCCACGCCTCTCCTACGAGCAGTACTTC.

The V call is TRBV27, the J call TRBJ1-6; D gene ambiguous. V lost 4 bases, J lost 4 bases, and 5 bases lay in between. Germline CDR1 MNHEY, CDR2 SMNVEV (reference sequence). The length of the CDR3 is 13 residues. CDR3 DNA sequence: TGTGCCAGCAGTTGGACGTATAATTCACCCCTCCACTTT. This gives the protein CASSWTYNSPLHF.

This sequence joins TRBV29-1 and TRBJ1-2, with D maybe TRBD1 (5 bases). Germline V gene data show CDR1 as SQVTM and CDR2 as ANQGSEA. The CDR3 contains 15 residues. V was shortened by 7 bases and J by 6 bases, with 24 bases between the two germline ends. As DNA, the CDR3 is TGCAGCGCCGACGGGGGGTTCGGGGAAAAAGATGGCTACACCTTC. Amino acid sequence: CSADGGFGEKDGYTF.